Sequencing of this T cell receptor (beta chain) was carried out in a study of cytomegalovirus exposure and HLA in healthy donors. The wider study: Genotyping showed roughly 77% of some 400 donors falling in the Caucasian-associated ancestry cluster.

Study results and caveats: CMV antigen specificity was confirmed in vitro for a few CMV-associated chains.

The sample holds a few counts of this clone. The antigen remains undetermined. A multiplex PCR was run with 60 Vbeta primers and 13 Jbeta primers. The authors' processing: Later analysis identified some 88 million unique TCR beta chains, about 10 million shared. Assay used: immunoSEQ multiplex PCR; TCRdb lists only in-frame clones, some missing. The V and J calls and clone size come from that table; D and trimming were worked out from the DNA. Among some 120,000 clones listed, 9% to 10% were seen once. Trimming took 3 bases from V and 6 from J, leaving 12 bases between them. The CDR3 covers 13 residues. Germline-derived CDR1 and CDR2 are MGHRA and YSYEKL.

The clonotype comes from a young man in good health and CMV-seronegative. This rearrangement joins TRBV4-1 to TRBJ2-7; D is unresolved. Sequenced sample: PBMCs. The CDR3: CASSQALGGEQYF. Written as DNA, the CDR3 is TGCGCCAGCAGCCAGGCCCTTGGTGGCGAGCAGTACTTC.